The 4 T cell receptor beta chains reported below all come from one sample, sequenced in a study of blood T cell repertoires in COVID-19. The repertoire was sequenced with immunoSEQ multiplex PCR; TCRdb's copy has only in-frame clones and lacks some. The data hold about 230,000 clones, with over 80% observed a single time. Sequenced input: peripheral blood. The receptors come from a man between 35 and 55 years old with acute or convalescent COVID-19.

This clone has just a few counts. J is TRBJ1-4 and V is TRBV15; TRBD1 aligns across 8 bases. The CDR3 spans 17 residues. CDR1 and CDR2 from the germline V gene are LNHNV and YYDKDF (reference sequence). Trimming at V came to 0 bases and at J to 4 bases, leaving 7 bases not matched to a gene. CDR3 in DNA: TGTGCCACCAGCAGAGATGGCCCGGACAGGGTTAATGAAAAACTGTTTTTT. Protein product: CATSRDGPDRVNEKLFF.

This sequence joins TRBV2 and TRBJ1-5, with D perhaps TRBD1 (6 bases). Germline CDR1 reads SNHLY; CDR2 reads FYNNEI. The CDR3 covers 15 residues. V dropped 4 bases and J dropped 1 base, with 11 bases sitting between them. As DNA, the CDR3 is TGTGCCAGCAGTGCCAACAGGGACAGCAATCAGCCCCAGCATTTT. Amino acid sequence: CASSANRDSNQPQHF. The whole variable domain, filled in from reference TRBV2 and TRBJ1-5, reads EPEVTQTPSHQVTQMGQEVILRCVPISNHLYFYWYRQILGQKVEFLVSFYNNEISEKSEIFDDQFSVERPDGSNFTLKIRSTKLEDSAMYFCASSANRDSNQPQHFGDGTRLSIL.

The chain carries TRBV6-5 and TRBJ2-1; TRBD1 matches at 8 bases. With 7 bases clipped from V and 8 bases from J, the junction kept 13 bases outside the gene matches. Per germline, CDR1 MNHEY and CDR2 SVGAGI. The CDR3 loop spans 15 amino acids. The CDR3 reads CASKNSGQGSDEQFF. As DNA, the CDR3 is TGTGCCAGCAAAAACTCCGGACAGGGATCGGATGAGCAGTTCTTC.

The chain joins TRBV7-2 to TRBJ1-3, with 8 bases that match TRBD1. This CDR3 has 14 residues. Germline V gene sequence: CDR1 SGHTA, CDR2 FQGNSA. The V and J ends lost 4 bases and 2 bases, in that order; junction bases with no gene match: 1. The CDR3 protein is CASSSDRAGNTIYF. The CDR3 coding sequence is TGTGCCAGCAGCTCGGACAGGGCTGGAAACACCATATATTTT.